The 26 T cell receptor beta chains in this list originate from one sample, sequenced in a study of CD8 T cells in Susac syndrome. About 0.45 to 1 ug RNA was reverse transcribed with random hexamers. TCRdb re-derived calls from the immunoSEQ multiplex PCR reads in MiXCR, one entry per CDR3 protein. The sample includes under 200,000 distinct CDR3 sequences, about 95% of them seen just once. The sample comprised CD8+ T cells from PBMCs. Every receptor here comes from a human donor with multiple sclerosis.

The chain recombines TRBV20-1 with TRBJ2-7, with a weak D call TRBD2 (6 bases). Trimming left V 0 bases short and J 3 bases short, with 15 bases between. Looked up from germline, CDR1 is DFQATT and CDR2 is SNEGSKA (reference sequence). The CDR3 sequence is 15 residues long. The CDR3 reads CSARDHGLPYYEQYF. The DNA of the CDR3 is TGCAGTGCTAGAGATCACGGACTACCCTACTACGAGCAGTACTTC.

The rearrangement uses TRBV28 and TRBJ2-5, with 10 bases identical to TRBD2. V dropped 5 bases and J dropped 4; count of bases not matched to a gene: 7. The germline V gene has CDR1 MDHEN and CDR2 SYDVKM. This CDR3 is 15 amino acids long. This CDR3 is CASSKLAGFPETQYF. Here the CDR3 DNA reads TGTGCCAGCAGTAAACTAGCGGGATTTCCAGAGACCCAGTACTTC.

This clonotype was recorded once. The rearrangement uses TRBV29-1 and TRBJ2-2, with 10 positions matching TRBD2. The V gene's germline CDR1 is SQVTM and CDR2 ANQGSEA. The CDR3 sequence is 16 residues long. V lost 0 bases to trimming and J lost 4 bases; unmatched junction nucleotides: 5. The CDR3 bases are TGCAGCGTTGAAGAAACAGGGACTAGCGTCACCGGGGAGCTGTTTTTT. This gives the protein CSVEETGTSVTGELFF.

V gene TRBV19 combines with J gene TRBJ2-5; D is undetermined. Germline V gives CDR1 LNHDA, CDR2 SQIVND (reference sequence). The CDR3 is made up of 13 amino acids. V lost 6 bases and J lost 0, with 8 bases in between. The CDR3 spells CASRSDNQETQYF. CDR3 sequence (DNA): TGTGCCAGTAGGAGCGACAACCAAGAGACCCAGTACTTC.

The rearrangement joins TRBV9 to TRBJ1-2, with 11 bases identical to TRBD1. CDR1 is SGDLS and CDR2 is YYNGEE in the germline V gene. CDR3 size: 13 residues. The V gene end was trimmed by 3 bases and the J gene end by 8 bases; junction bases not matched to a gene: 3. CDR3 nucleotides: TGTGCCAGCAGCGAAGGGACAGGGGGAGGCTACACCTTC. It specifies CASSEGTGGGYTF.

The chain links TRBV28 to TRBJ2-7; D remains ambiguous. Germline V gene sequence: CDR1 MDHEN, CDR2 SYDVKM. V was clipped by 3 bases and J by 3 bases, with 9 bases between them. This CDR3 is built from 13 residues. This CDR3 is CASSLITHYEQYF. CDR3 bases: TGTGCCAGCAGTTTGATCACCCACTACGAGCAGTACTTC.

The CDR3 DNA reads TGTGCCAGCAGCTTAGCAACCCATATTATCTACGAGCAGTACTTC. Protein sequence: CASSLATHIIYEQYF. The chain recombines TRBV7-8 with TRBJ2-7; D gene uncertain. V lost 0 bases, J lost 3 bases, and 12 bases lay in between. The CDR3 runs to 15 residues. Germline V lookup: CDR1 SGHVS, CDR2 FQNEAQ. The variable domain in full, completed from reference TRBV7-8 and TRBJ2-7, reads GAGVSQSPRYKVAKRGQDVALRCDPISGHVSLFWYQQALGQGPEFLTYFQNEAQLDKSGLPSDRFFAERPEGSVSTLKIQRTQQEDSAVYLCASSLATHIIYEQYFGPGTRLTVT.

This clonotype was recorded once. The rearrangement links TRBV4-1 to TRBJ2-7; TRBD2 is a possible D gene (6 bases). Germline assignment: CDR1 MGHRA and CDR2 YSYEKL. V lost 0 bases and J lost 3, with 15 bases in between. The length of the CDR3 is 16 residues. In DNA form, the CDR3 reads TGCGCCAGCAGCCAAGATAGTGACTCCGGGGGCTACGAGCAGTACTTC. Its protein is CASSQDSDSGGYEQYF.

This chain connects TRBV5-6 to TRBJ2-3; possibly TRBD2 for D (6 bases). CDR3 size: 14 residues. Looked up from germline, CDR1 is SGHDT and CDR2 is YYEEEE. The V and J ends lost 2 bases and 2 bases respectively, with 9 bases between them. CDR3 nucleotide sequence: TGTGCCAGCAGCTTTGGGACTGCCACAGATACGCAGTATTTT. Protein sequence: CASSFGTATDTQYF. Variable domain in full (rest from reference TRBV5-6 and TRBJ2-3): DAGVTQSPTHLIKTRGQQVTLRCSPKSGHDTVSWYQQALGQGPQFIFQYYEEEERQRGNFPDRFSGHQFPNYSSELNVNALLLGDSALYLCASSFGTATDTQYFGPGTRLTVL.

J is TRBJ2-7 and V is TRBV5-4; D is ambiguous. V gave up 2 bases and J gave up 6 bases, with 9 bases separating them. Germline-derived CDR1 and CDR2 are SGHNT and YYREEE (reference sequence). The CDR3 is 12 amino acids. The chain's CDR3 is CASSFSSREQYF. DNA for the CDR3: TGTGCCAGCAGCTTCTCCTCGCGCGAGCAGTACTTC.

CDR3 in DNA: TGCAGCGTTGAAGACGCGACCCGAAGTAAAGGGTATGGCTACACCTTC. Protein product: CSVEDATRSKGYGYTF. V and J are TRBV29-1 and TRBJ1-2; no reliable D call. Germline CDR1 reads SQVTM; CDR2 reads ANQGSEA. This CDR3 is built from 16 residues. V was trimmed by 0 bases and J by 5 bases, leaving 19 bases between them. The full variable domain, rest sourced from reference TRBV29-1 and TRBJ1-2, is SAVISQKPSRDICQRGTSLTIQCQVDSQVTMMFWYRQQPGQSLTLIATANQGSEATYESGFVIDKFPISRPNLTFSTLTVSNMSPEDSSIYLCSVEDATRSKGYGYTFGSGTRLTVV.

The chain couples TRBV27 to TRBJ2-1, with D perhaps TRBD2 (7 bases). Germline V lookup: CDR1 MNHEY, CDR2 SMNVEV (reference sequence). CDR3 length equals 17 residues. V was pared by 6 bases and J by 0 bases, with 18 bases between. The CDR3 DNA reads TGTGCCAGCAGGGGGGGGCTGGGAGTATCCTCCTACAATGAGCAGTTCTTC. Its protein product is CASRGGLGVSSYNEQFF.

V usage is TRBV27 and J usage is TRBJ1-2, with TRBD1 as a possible D gene (6 bases). The CDR3 length is 14 residues. Germline loops: CDR1 MNHEY, CDR2 SMNVEV (reference sequence). Trimming left V 5 bases short and J 6 bases short, with 16 bases between. CDR3 sequence reads: CASSRSPDRDGYTF. In DNA form, the CDR3 reads TGTGCCAGCAGTCGCTCCCCGGACAGAGATGGCTACACCTTC.

The genes are TRBV27 and TRBJ1-1, with 8 bases lining up with TRBD1. V was pared by 3 bases and J by 0 bases, with 6 bases of the junction left unmatched. This CDR3 is 16 amino acids long. The germline V gene has CDR1 MNHEY and CDR2 SMNVEV (reference sequence). CDR3 coding DNA: TGTGCCAGCAGTTTGACAGGGGAGAGGATGAACACTGAAGCTTTCTTT. This encodes CASSLTGERMNTEAFF.

The gene calls are TRBV12-3 or TRBV12-4 and TRBJ1-2; D call uncertain. Trimming took 6 bases from V and 4 from J, leaving 15 bases between them. The CDR3 length is 14 residues. The CDR3 DNA reads as TGTGCCAGCAGCTACATGGTTTCCGGCTATGGCTACACCTTC. Translating gives CASSYMVSGYGYTF.

The chain recombines TRBV7-2 with TRBJ2-1; D might be TRBD2 (6 bases). CDR3 length: 15 residues. Germline-derived CDR1 and CDR2 are SGHTA and FQGNSA. Trimming cost V 6 bases and J 0 bases, with 12 bases left between them. This CDR3 is CASRSGWGSYNEQFF. For the CDR3, the DNA is TGTGCCAGCAGGAGCGGGTGGGGCTCCTACAATGAGCAGTTCTTC.

Remarks on this clonotype: Sequence at one end of the junction differs from germline and may be a read error. The CDR3 bases are TGTGCCAGCATTTTAGGGACAGTACGGGACGAGCAGTACTTC. Translating gives CASILGTVRDEQYF. The chain recombines TRBV28 with TRBJ2-7; 7 positions match TRBD1. Germline V gene data show CDR1 as MDHEN and CDR2 as SYDVKM. The CDR3 totals 14 residues.

In its sample, this clonotype was seen a few times. The chain has TRBV25-1 and TRBJ2-1; D is unresolved. V was cut by 1 base and J by 4 bases, with 11 bases left in between. Germline loops: CDR1 MGHDK, CDR2 SYGVNS. The CDR3 spans 15 residues. CDR3 in amino acids: CASSESPEVYNEQFF. In DNA, the CDR3 is TGTGCCAGCAGTGAATCCCCGGAAGTTTACAATGAGCAGTTCTTC.

The V gene is TRBV3-1, the J gene TRBJ2-5; TRBD2 matches 7 bases. J was trimmed by 5 bases and V by 4 bases; bases with no gene match: 10. From germline, CDR1 is LGHDT and CDR2 YNNKEL (reference sequence). The CDR3 is 15 residues long. As DNA, the CDR3 is TGTGCCAGCAGCCGCACCGGGACTACCGGCGAGACCCAGTACTTC. It is translated as CASSRTGTTGETQYF.

V usage is TRBV7-9 and J usage is TRBJ1-1; maybe TRBD1 (5 bases). The CDR3 is made up of 13 amino acids. CDR1 is SEHNR, CDR2 FQNEAQ, per germline (reference sequence). V lost 5 bases to trimming and J lost 8 bases, with 15 bases between them. CDR3 bases: TGTGCCAGCAGCACCGTAAGGGGTGGGGAAGCTTTCTTT. It specifies CASSTVRGGEAFF. Supplemented by reference TRBV7-9 and TRBJ1-1, the full variable domain reads DTGVSQNPRHKITKRGQNVTFRCDPISEHNRLYWYRQTLGQGPEFLTYFQNEAQLEKSRLLSDRFSAERPKGSFSTLEIQRTEQGDSAMYLCASSTVRGGEAFFGQGTRLTVV.

V gene TRBV7-9 combines with J gene TRBJ2-3; 11 bases map to TRBD2. Looked up from germline, CDR1 is SEHNR and CDR2 is FQNEAQ (reference sequence). The CDR3 length is 18 residues. Losses at the gene ends were 4 bases for V and 2 bases for J; bases not matched to a gene: 11. CDR3 amino acids: CASSSATSGGPNTDTQYF. In DNA, the CDR3 is TGTGCCAGCAGCTCCGCCACTAGCGGGGGCCCGAACACAGATACGCAGTATTTT.

V usage is TRBV4-1 and J usage is TRBJ1-5, with no clear D. With 3 bases removed from V and 5 bases from J, the gap between germline ends came to 8 bases. The germline CDR1 and CDR2 sequences are MGHRA and YSYEKL. This CDR3 spans 13 amino acids. The DNA of the CDR3 is TGCGCCAGCAGCCACCTTTACGATCAGCCCCAGCATTTT. The encoded protein is CASSHLYDQPQHF.

The table lists this clonotype with a count of one. The chain combines TRBV7-9 with TRBJ2-7, with 9 bases identical to TRBD2. V lost 5 bases, J lost 3 bases, and 5 bases stayed unmatched. This CDR3 contains 14 residues. Germline loops: CDR1 SEHNR, CDR2 FQNEAQ (reference sequence). The CDR3 here is CASSPWTSDYEQYF. The CDR3 DNA follows: TGTGCCAGCAGCCCCTGGACTAGCGACTACGAGCAGTACTTC.

V is TRBV7-9 and J is TRBJ2-1, with D maybe TRBD2 (6 bases). Germline V gene sequence: CDR1 SEHNR, CDR2 FQNEAQ (reference sequence). This CDR3 has 12 residues. V was pared by 4 bases and J by 10 bases, with 11 bases between. The CDR3 sequence is CASSSVGGEQFF. CDR3 nucleotide sequence: TGTGCCAGCAGCTCAGTGGGAGGAGAGCAGTTCTTC.

V is TRBV27 and J is TRBJ2-3; no firm D call. Germline values: CDR1 MNHEY, CDR2 SMNVEV (reference sequence). This CDR3 contains 13 residues. Trimming took 6 bases from V and 0 from J, leaving 7 bases between them. CDR3 DNA sequence: TGTGCCAGCAGAGCATCTAGCACAGATACGCAGTATTTT. Translating gives CASRASSTDTQYF.

This clonotype has just one count. The rearrangement joins TRBV13 to TRBJ1-5; D gene ambiguous. There are 14 residues in the CDR3. Looked up from germline, CDR1 is PRHDT and CDR2 is FYEKMQ (reference sequence). The ends were cut back, 5 bases at V and 0 bases at J, with 8 bases in the middle. In DNA form, the CDR3 reads TGTGCCAGCAGCCAGCATAATAGCAATCAGCCCCAGCATTTT. This codes for CASSQHNSNQPQHF.